Below are 10 T cell receptor beta chains sequenced from a single sample in a study of cytomegalovirus exposure and HLA in healthy donors. The repertoire was sequenced with immunoSEQ multiplex PCR; TCRdb's copy has only in-frame clones and lacks some. Of tens of thousands of clones listed, 90% to 95% are singletons. Material for sequencing was PBMCs. Receptors were obtained from a man younger than 35 in good health and CMV-seronegative.

The chain carries TRBV29-1 and TRBJ1-2; D gene ambiguous. Germline CDR1 SQVTM, CDR2 ANQGSEA. V lost 6 bases and J 2 bases, leaving 19 bases between the germline ends. This CDR3 is built from 15 residues. CDR3 loop: CSVIFLEEVNYGYTF. DNA for the CDR3: TGCAGCGTCATATTTCTAGAAGAAGTAAACTATGGCTACACCTTC.

The chain couples TRBV5-7 to TRBJ2-3; TRBD1 matches at 8 bases. TRBV5-7 is treated as an ORF (open reading frame) with a function not yet certain. This CDR3 is 15 amino acids long. The J segment lost 4 bases and the V segment lost 6 bases, leaving 10 bases of the junction unmatched. Written as DNA, the CDR3 is TGTGCCAGCACCGGACAGGGTCTGGAGTCAGATACGCAGTATTTT. Amino acid sequence: CASTGQGLESDTQYF.

Regarding this clone: Other DNA sequences within the sample encode an identical CDR3. This rearrangement joins TRBV7-2 to TRBJ2-7; the D gene is possibly TRBD1 (5 bases). The V end lost 3 bases, the J end lost 3 bases, and 9 bases lay between the germline ends. Germline V CDR1 and CDR2: SGHTA, FQGNSA. There are 13 residues in the CDR3. The chain's CDR3 is CASSLGRDYEQYF. In DNA form, the CDR3 reads TGTGCCAGCAGCTTGGGCAGGGACTACGAGCAGTACTTC. Full variable domain (remainder filled in from reference TRBV7-2 and TRBJ2-7): GAGVSQSPSNKVTEKGKDVELRCDPISGHTALYWYRQSLGQGLEFLIYFQGNSAPDKSGLPSDRFSAERTGGSVSTLTIQRTQQEDSAVYLCASSLGRDYEQYFGPGTRLTVT.

The CDR3 sequence is CASSMGAGTGAYEQYF. In nucleotides, the CDR3 is TGTGCCAGTAGTATGGGGGCCGGGACAGGGGCCTACGAGCAGTACTTC. This rearrangement joins TRBV19 to TRBJ2-7; TRBD1 aligns across 10 bases. The germline V gene encodes CDR1 LNHDA and CDR2 SQIVND (reference sequence). The CDR3 spans 16 residues. Trimming at V came to 3 bases and at J to 2 bases, leaving 7 bases not matched to a gene.

The V gene is TRBV5-6, the J gene TRBJ1-1; D is uncertain. CDR1 SGHDT and CDR2 YYEEEE come from the germline V gene. Trimming left V 1 base short and J 5 bases short, with 15 bases between. The CDR3 runs 15 residues. The CDR3 here is CASSLQTVVGTEAFF. CDR3 bases: TGTGCCAGCAGCTTGCAAACAGTCGTAGGAACTGAAGCTTTCTTT.

The gene calls are TRBV6-1 and TRBJ1-1; D is possibly TRBD1 (6 bases). Germline values: CDR1 MNHNS, CDR2 SASEGT. Deletions cut 2 bases from V and 0 bases from J, with 7 bases between. CDR3 length: 14 amino acids. In nucleotides, the CDR3 is TGTGCCAGCAGTGAAACAGGGATGAACACTGAAGCTTTCTTT. It codes for CASSETGMNTEAFF.

The V call is TRBV5-1, the J call TRBJ1-2; TRBD1 might be the D (5 bases). Trimming cost V 3 bases and J 3 bases, with 24 bases left between them. The CDR3 contains 18 residues. Germline CDR1 reads SGHRS; CDR2 reads YFSETQ. CDR3 DNA sequence: TGCGCCAGCAGCTGGGGACTGCGTTACACCAAGACCTACTATGGCTACACCTTC. It yields the protein CASSWGLRYTKTYYGYTF.

The count of this clone is one. CDR3 nucleotides: TGTGCCAGCAGCTTAGGTCTACTCGGGAACTATGGCTACACCTTC. This sequence encodes CASSLGLLGNYGYTF. The V gene is TRBV11-2, the J gene TRBJ1-2; the D is unclear. CDR1 and CDR2 (germline): SGHAT, FQNNGV. The CDR3 is 15 residues long. V was shortened by 1 base and J by 2 bases, with 11 bases between the two germline ends.

The chain couples TRBV9 to TRBJ2-3; D is undetermined. V was cut by 0 bases and J by 6 bases, with 14 bases left in between. This CDR3 region has 15 residues. In germline, CDR1 is SGDLS, CDR2 YYNGEE. CDR3 in DNA: TGTGCCAGCAGCGTAGCAGGTACTGCAGGCGATACGCAGTATTTT. This encodes CASSVAGTAGDTQYF.

This chain connects TRBV4-2 to TRBJ1-1; tentatively, D is TRBD1 (6 bases). Deletions cut 1 base from V and 3 bases from J, with 12 bases between. This CDR3 comprises 15 residues. The germline CDR1 and CDR2 sequences are LGHNA and YNFKEQ. This CDR3 reads CASSQALQGDTEAFF. The CDR3 DNA follows: TGTGCCAGCAGCCAAGCCCTACAGGGAGACACTGAAGCTTTCTTT.